This T cell receptor beta chain came from a study of T cell repertoires in cytomegalovirus infection. Study background: Matching HLA type, along with CMV infection, was indicated by public TCR beta signatures.

TCRdb independently ran MiXCR on the reads; one entry per CDR3 protein. The sample has around 100,000 distinct CDR3 sequences, about a quarter seen once. A word on this clonotype: Its antigen is unidentified. With a much larger clone just one base away, this may be a read error.

The CDR3 consists of 14 residues. From germline, CDR1 is SGHVS and CDR2 FQNEAQ. Study-wide results and limits: What dominated the ex vivo response were HLA-C-restricted CMV-specific TCR beta clonotypes. Summed frequency of shared TCR beta families picked out CMV carriers who also had the relevant HLA.

V is TRBV7-8 and J is TRBJ2-7; no definite D call. The sequencing input was CD8+ T cells from PBMCs. The source of this sequence is a human donor in good health (CMV status not recorded). Some clones in this sample may be carry-over from other donors' samples. The CDR3 nucleotides are TGTGCCAGCAGCTTAGGGTCCGGGCCCTACAAGCAGTACTTC. Protein product: CASSLGSGPYKQYF.